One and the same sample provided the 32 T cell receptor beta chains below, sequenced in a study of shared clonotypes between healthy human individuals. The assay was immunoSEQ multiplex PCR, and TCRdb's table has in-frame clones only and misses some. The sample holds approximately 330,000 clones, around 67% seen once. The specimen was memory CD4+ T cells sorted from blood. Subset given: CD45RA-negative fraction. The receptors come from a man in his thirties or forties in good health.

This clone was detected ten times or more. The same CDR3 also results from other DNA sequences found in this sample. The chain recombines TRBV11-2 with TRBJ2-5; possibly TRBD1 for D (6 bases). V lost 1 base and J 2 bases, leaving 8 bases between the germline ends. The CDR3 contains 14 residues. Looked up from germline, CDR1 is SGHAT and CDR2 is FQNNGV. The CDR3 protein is CASSLVQGQETQYF. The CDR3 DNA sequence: TGTGCCAGCAGCTTAGTCCAGGGGCAAGAGACCCAGTACTTC.

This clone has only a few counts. The CDR3 DNA reads as TGTGCCTGGAGTCTAGTTAGGCTGTGGGAAAAATACAATGAGCAGTTCTTC. This encodes CAWSLVRLWEKYNEQFF. The gene calls are TRBV30 and TRBJ2-1; unclear D gene. The V gene's germline CDR1 is GTSNPN and CDR2 SVGIG (reference sequence). V lost 2 bases and J 4 bases, leaving 21 bases between the germline ends. The length of the CDR3 is 17 residues.

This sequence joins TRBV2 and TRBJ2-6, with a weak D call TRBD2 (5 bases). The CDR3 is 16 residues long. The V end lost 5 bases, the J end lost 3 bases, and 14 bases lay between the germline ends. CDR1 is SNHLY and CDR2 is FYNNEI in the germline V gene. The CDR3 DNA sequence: TGTGCCAGCAGTCGGCGGGTTTCCGGTGGGGCCAACGTCCTGACTTTC. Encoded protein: CASSRRVSGGANVLTF.

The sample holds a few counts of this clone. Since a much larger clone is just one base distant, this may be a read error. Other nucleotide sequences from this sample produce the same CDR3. Here the CDR3 reads CASSLDGGPPPGAVF. The CDR3 bases are TGCGCCAGCAGCTTGGACGGGGGACCCCCCCCCGGGGCGGTCTTC. The gene calls are TRBV5-1 and TRBJ2-1; a possible D gene is TRBD2 (6 bases). The CDR3 covers 15 residues. CDR1 and CDR2 (germline): SGHRS, YFSETQ.

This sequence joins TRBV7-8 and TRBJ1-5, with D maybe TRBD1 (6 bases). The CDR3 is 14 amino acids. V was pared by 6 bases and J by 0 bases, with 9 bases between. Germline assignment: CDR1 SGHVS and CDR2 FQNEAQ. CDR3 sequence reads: CASRATGSNQPQHF. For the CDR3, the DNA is TGTGCCAGCAGAGCGACAGGTAGCAATCAGCCCCAGCATTTT. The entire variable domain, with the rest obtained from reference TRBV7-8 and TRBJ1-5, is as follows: GAGVSQSPRYKVAKRGQDVALRCDPISGHVSLFWYQQALGQGPEFLTYFQNEAQLDKSGLPSDRFFAERPEGSVSTLKIQRTQQEDSAVYLCASRATGSNQPQHFGDGTRLSIL.

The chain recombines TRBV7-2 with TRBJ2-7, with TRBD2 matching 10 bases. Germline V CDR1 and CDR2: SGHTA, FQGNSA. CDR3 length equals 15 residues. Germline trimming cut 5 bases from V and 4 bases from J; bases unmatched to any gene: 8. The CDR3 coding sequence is TGTGCCAGCAGCCGCACGGCTAGCGGGAGTTACGAGCAGTACTTC. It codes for CASSRTASGSYEQYF.

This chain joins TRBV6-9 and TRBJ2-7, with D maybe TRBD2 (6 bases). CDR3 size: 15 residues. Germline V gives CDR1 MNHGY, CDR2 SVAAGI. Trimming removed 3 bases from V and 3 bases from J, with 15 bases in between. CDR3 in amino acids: CASSYPPGTLYEQYF. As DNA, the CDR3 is TGTGCCAGCAGTTACCCTCCCGGGACTCTCTACGAGCAGTACTTC.

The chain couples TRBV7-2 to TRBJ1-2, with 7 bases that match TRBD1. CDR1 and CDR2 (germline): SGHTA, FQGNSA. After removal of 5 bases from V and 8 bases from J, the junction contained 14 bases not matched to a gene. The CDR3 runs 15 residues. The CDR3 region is CASSDTPGQRRGYTF. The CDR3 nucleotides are TGTGCCAGCAGCGATACACCGGGACAGCGGAGGGGCTACACCTTC. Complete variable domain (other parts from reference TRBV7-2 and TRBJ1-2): GAGVSQSPSNKVTEKGKDVELRCDPISGHTALYWYRQSLGQGLEFLIYFQGNSAPDKSGLPSDRFSAERTGGSVSTLTIQRTQQEDSAVYLCASSDTPGQRRGYTFGSGTRLTVV.

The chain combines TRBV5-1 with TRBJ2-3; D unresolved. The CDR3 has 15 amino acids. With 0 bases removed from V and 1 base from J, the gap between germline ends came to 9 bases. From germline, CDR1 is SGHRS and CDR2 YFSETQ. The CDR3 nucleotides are TGCGCCAGCAGCTTGGACAGTGGCCGCACAGATACGCAGTATTTT. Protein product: CASSLDSGRTDTQYF. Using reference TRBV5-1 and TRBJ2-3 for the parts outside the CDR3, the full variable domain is KAGVTQTPRYLIKTRGQQVTLSCSPISGHRSVSWYQQTPGQGLQFLFEYFSETQRNKGNFPGRFSGRQFSNSRSEMNVSTLELGDSALYLCASSLDSGRTDTQYFGPGTRLTVL.

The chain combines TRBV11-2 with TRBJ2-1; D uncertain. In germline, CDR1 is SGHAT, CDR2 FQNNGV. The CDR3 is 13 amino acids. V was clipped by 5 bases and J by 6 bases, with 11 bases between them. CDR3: CASSPPWGNEQFF. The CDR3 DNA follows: TGTGCCAGCAGCCCTCCGTGGGGCAATGAGCAGTTCTTC.

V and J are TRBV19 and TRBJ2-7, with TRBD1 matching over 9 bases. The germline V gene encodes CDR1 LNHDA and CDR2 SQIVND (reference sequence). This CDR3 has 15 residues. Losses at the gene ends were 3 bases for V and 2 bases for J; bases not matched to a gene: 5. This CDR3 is CASSMPGQGTYEQYF. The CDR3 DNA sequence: TGTGCCAGTAGTATGCCGGGACAGGGTACCTACGAGCAGTACTTC. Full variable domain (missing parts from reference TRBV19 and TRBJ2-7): DGGITQSPKYLFRKEGQNVTLSCEQNLNHDAMYWYRQDPGQGLRLIYYSQIVNDFQKGDIAEGYSVSREKKESFPLTVTSAQKNPTAFYLCASSMPGQGTYEQYFGPGTRLTVT.

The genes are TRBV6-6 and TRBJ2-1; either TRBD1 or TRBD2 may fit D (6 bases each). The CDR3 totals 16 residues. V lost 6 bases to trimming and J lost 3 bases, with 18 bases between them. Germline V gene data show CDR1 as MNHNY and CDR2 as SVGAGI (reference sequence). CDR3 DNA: TGTGCCAGCAGCCTACGGGGGCCCGGGAACTACAATGAGCAGTTCTTC. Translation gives CASSLRGPGNYNEQFF.

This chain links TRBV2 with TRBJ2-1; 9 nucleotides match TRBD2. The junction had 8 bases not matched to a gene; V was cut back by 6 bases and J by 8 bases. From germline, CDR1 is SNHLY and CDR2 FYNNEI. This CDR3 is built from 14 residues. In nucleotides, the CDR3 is TGTGCCAGCAGAGTCATAGCGGGAGTGGATGAGCAGTTCTTC. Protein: CASRVIAGVDEQFF.

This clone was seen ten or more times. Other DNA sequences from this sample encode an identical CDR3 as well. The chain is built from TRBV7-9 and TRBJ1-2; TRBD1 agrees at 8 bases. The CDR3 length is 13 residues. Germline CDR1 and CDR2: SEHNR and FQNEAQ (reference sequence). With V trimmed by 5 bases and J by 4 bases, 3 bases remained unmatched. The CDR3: CASSPGTGYGYTF. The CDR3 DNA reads TGTGCCAGCAGCCCCGGGACAGGCTATGGCTACACCTTC.

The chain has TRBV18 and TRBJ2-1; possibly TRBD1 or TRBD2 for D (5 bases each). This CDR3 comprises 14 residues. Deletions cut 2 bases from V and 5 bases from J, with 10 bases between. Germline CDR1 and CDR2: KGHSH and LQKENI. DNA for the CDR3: TGTGCCAGCTCACCAGTTCAGGGAGACAATGAGCAGTTCTTC. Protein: CASSPVQGDNEQFF.

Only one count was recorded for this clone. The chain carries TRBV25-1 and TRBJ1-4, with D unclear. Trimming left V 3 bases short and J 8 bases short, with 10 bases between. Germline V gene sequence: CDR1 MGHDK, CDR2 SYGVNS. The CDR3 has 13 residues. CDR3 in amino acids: CASSDGVGEKLFF. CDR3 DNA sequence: TGTGCCAGCAGTGACGGTGTTGGGGAAAAACTGTTTTTT.

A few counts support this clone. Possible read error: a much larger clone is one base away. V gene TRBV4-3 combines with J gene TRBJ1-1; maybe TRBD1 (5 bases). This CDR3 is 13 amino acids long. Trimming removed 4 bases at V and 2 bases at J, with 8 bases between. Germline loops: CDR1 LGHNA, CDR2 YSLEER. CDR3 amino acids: CASSRDRNTEAFF. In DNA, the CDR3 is TGCGCCAGCAGCCGAGACAGAAACACTGAAGCTTTCTTT.

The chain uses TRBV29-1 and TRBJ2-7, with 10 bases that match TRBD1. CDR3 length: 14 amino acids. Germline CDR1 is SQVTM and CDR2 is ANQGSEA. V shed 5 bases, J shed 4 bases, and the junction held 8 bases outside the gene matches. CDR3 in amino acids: CSVKPGQGIYEQYF. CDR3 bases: TGCAGCGTTAAGCCGGGACAGGGGATATACGAGCAGTACTTC.

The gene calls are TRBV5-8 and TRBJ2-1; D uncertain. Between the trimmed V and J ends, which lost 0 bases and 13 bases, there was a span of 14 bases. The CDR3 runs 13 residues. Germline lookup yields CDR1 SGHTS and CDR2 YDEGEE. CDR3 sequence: CASSLDAGPYQFF. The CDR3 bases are TGTGCCAGCAGCTTGGACGCCGGGCCCTATCAGTTCTTC.

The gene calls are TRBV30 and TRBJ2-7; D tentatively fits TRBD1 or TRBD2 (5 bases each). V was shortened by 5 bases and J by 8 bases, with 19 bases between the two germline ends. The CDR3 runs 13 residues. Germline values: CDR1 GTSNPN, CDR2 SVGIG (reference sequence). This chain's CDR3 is CAWARAGSFKQYF. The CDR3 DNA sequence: TGTGCCTGGGCGAGGGCAGGGAGCTTTAAGCAGTACTTC.

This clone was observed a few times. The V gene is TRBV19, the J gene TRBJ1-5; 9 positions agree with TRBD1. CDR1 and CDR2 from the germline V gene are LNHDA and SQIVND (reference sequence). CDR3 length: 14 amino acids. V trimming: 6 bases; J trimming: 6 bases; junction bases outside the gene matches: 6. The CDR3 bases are TGTGCCAGTAGGGTACAGGGGGCTAGTCAGCCCCAGCATTTT. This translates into CASRVQGASQPQHF. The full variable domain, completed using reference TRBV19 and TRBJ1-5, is DGGITQSPKYLFRKEGQNVTLSCEQNLNHDAMYWYRQDPGQGLRLIYYSQIVNDFQKGDIAEGYSVSREKKESFPLTVTSAQKNPTAFYLCASRVQGASQPQHFGDGTRLSIL.

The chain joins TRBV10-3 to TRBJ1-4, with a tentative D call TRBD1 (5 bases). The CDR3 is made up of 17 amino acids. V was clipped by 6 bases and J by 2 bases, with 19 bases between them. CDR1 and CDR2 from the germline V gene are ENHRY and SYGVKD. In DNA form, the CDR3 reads TGTGCCATCAGCGCCCAGGGTCAGGGACGGACTAATGAAAAACTGTTTTTT. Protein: CAISAQGQGRTNEKLFF.

CDR3 DNA: TGTGCCATCAGTGAGACCGGGGGAGGCCACAATGAGCAGTTCTTC. Encoded protein: CAISETGGGHNEQFF. This chain joins TRBV10-3 and TRBJ2-1; D is possibly TRBD2 (6 bases). The CDR3 runs 15 residues. From germline, CDR1 is ENHRY and CDR2 SYGVKD. V shed 2 bases and J shed 5 bases, with 13 bases lying between them.

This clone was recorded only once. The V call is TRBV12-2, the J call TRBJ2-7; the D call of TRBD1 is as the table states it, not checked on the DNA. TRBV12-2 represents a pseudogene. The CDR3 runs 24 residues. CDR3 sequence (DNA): TGTGCAAGTTGGTTGGGGCATAAAGGGAGGGTACTGACAGGGGGACCTCCGGCGAAATACGAGCAGTACTTC. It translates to CASWLGHKGRVLTGGPPAKYEQYF.

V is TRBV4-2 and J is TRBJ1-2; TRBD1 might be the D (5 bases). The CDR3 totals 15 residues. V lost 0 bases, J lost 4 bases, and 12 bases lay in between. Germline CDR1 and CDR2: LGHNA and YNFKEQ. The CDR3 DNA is TGTGCCAGCAGCCAAGATTTAGCGGGGCGCTATGGCTACACCTTC. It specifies CASSQDLAGRYGYTF.

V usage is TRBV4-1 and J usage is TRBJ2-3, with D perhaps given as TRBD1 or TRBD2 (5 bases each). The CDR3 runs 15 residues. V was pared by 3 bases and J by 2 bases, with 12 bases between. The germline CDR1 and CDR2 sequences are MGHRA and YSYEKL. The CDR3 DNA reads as TGCGCCAGCAGCCATGCCACGGGGCCCACAGATACGCAGTATTTT. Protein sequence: CASSHATGPTDTQYF.

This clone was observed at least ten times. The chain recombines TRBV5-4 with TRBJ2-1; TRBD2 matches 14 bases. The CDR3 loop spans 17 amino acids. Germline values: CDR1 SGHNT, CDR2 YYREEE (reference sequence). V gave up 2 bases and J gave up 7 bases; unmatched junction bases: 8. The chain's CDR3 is CASSFSLRTSGRNEQFF. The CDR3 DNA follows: TGTGCCAGCAGCTTTTCTCTTAGGACTAGCGGGAGGAATGAGCAGTTCTTC.

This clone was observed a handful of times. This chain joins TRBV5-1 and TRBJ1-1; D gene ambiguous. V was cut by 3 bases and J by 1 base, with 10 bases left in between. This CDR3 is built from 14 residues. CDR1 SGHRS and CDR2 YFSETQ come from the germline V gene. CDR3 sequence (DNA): TGCGCCAGCAGCTCACTACAGCCGAACACTGAAGCTTTCTTT. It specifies CASSSLQPNTEAFF.

CDR3 amino acids: CASKATTVGNTEAFF. The CDR3 nucleotides read TGTGCCAGCAAAGCTACGACGGTGGGTAACACTGAAGCTTTCTTT. The V and J genes are TRBV2 and TRBJ1-1, with unresolved D. CDR1 and CDR2 from the germline V gene are SNHLY and FYNNEI. This CDR3 spans 15 amino acids. V was shortened by 7 bases and J by 2 bases, with 17 bases between the two germline ends.

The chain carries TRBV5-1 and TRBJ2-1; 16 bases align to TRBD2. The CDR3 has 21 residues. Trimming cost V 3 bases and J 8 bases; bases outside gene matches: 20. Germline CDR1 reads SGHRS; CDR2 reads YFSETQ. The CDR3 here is CASSSNPGLAGGLTLIYEQFF. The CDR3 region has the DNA TGCGCCAGCAGCTCCAATCCGGGACTAGCGGGAGGGTTAACACTTATCTATGAGCAGTTCTTC.

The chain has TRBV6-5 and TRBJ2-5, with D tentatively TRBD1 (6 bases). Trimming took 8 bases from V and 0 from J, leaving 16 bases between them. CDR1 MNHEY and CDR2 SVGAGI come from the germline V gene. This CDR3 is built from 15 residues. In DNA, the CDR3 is TGTGCCAGCCATACCAACCAGGGGTACCAAGAGACCCAGTACTTC. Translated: CASHTNQGYQETQYF.

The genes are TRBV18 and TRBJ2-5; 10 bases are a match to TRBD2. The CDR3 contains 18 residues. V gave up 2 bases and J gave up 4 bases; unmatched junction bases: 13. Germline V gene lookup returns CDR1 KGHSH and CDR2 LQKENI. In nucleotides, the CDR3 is TGTGCCAGCTCACCATCGCTCGGGGCTAGCGGGAGAGCAGAGACCCAGTACTTC. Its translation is CASSPSLGASGRAETQYF.